The clone carrying this TCR beta chain appeared many times. Antigen: not known. The data were taken from a study of identical twins' blood T cells. Study-wide results and caveats: Abundant TCRbeta CDR3s overlapped more between twins than with unrelated donors. Twin repertoire similarity may partly reflect shared environment.

V was clipped by 2 bases and J by 4 bases; unmatched bases: 2. The CDR3 contains 14 residues. CDR1 and CDR2 (germline): LGHNA, YSLEER. TCR cDNA libraries came from RNA via a modified published protocol. Each TCR cDNA library carried sample-specific barcodes on both ends. Using its own MiXCR run on the 5' RACE reads, TCRdb lists one record per CDR3 protein. Among roughly 340,000 distinct CDR3 sequences listed, 25% to 35% were seen once. This TCR was recovered from a woman between 18 and 55 years old in good health. This rearrangement joins TRBV4-3 to TRBJ2-7; 10 positions agree with TRBD2. The specimen was PBMCs. In nucleotides, the CDR3 is TGCGCCAGCAGCCAAACTAGCGGGACTTACGAGCAGTACTTC. Its translation is CASSQTSGTYEQYF.